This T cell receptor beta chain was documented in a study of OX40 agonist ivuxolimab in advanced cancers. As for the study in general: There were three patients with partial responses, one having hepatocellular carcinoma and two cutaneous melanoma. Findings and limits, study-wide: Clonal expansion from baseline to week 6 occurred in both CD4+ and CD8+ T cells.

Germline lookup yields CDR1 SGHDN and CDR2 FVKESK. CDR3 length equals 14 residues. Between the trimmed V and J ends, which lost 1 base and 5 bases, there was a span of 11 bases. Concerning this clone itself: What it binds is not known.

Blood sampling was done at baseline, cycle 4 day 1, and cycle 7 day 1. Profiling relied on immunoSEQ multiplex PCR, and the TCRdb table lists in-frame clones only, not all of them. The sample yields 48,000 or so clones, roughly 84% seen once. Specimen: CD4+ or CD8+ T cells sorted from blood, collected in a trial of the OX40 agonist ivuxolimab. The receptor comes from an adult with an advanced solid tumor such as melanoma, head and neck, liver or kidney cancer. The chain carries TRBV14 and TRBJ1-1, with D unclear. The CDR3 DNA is TGTGCCAGCAGCCAAGCGCGGGGATGGACTGAAGCTTTCTTT. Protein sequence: CASSQARGWTEAFF.